This T cell receptor beta chain was sequenced in a study of post-analysis software for immune sequencing data. Whole-study context: Relapsing-remitting, secondary progressive and progressive-relapsing courses of multiple sclerosis were included. Study-level results: By F measure, samples from a shared preparation batch strongly co-clustered. Significantly lower normalized Chao1 diversity was seen in multiple sclerosis patients than in controls.

In regard to this clonotype: Its antigen is unidentified.

Presence of unique molecular identifiers characterized the TCR beta cDNA libraries. T cells numbering about 0.85 to 10 million gave rise to roughly 0.5 million cDNA molecules. TCRdb ran MiXCR on the PCR reads and lists one entry per CDR3 protein. The table includes 650,000 to 850,000 distinct CDR3 sequences, around 45% detected once. Sequencing was done on a sample of blood. This TCR derives from a girl aged 5 to 17 with multiple sclerosis.

The CDR3 is CASSQEGTSGETQYF. DNA of the CDR3: TGCGCCAGCAGCCAAGAGGGGACCTCAGGGGAGACCCAGTACTTC. The chain has TRBV4-1 and TRBJ2-5; TRBD1 or TRBD2 may be the D gene (5 bases each). V shed 0 bases and J shed 5 bases, with 13 bases lying between them. The CDR3 is 15 amino acids. Looked up from germline, CDR1 is MGHRA and CDR2 is YSYEKL.